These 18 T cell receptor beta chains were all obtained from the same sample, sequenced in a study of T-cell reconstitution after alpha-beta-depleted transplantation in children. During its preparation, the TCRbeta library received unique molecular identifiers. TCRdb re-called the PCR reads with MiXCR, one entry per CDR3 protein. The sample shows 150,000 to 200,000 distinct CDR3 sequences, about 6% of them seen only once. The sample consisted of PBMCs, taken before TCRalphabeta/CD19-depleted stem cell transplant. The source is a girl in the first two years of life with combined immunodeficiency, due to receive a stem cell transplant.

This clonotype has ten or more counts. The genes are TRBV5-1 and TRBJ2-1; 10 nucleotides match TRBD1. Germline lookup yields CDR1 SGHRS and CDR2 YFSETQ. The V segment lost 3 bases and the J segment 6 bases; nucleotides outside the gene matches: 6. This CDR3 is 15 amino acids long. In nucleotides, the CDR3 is TGCGCCAGCAGCTCCGTGGACAGGGGGGGCAATGAGCAGTTCTTC. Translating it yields CASSSVDRGGNEQFF. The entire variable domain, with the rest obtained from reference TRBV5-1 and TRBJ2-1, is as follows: KAGVTQTPRYLIKTRGQQVTLSCSPISGHRSVSWYQQTPGQGLQFLFEYFSETQRNKGNFPGRFSGRQFSNSRSEMNVSTLELGDSALYLCASSSVDRGGNEQFFGPGTRLTVL.

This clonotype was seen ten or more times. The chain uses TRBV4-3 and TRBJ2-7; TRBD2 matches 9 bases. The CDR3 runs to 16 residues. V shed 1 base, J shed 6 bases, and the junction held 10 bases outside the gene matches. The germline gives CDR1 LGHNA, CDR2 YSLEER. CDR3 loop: CASSQVARAGGPEQYF. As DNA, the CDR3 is TGCGCCAGCAGCCAAGTAGCACGGGCGGGAGGGCCCGAGCAGTACTTC.

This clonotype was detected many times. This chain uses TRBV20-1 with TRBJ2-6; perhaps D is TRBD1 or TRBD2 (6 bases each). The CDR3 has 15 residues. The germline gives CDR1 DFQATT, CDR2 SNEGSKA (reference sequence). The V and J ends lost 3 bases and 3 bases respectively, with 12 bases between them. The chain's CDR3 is CSARTRGLGANVLTF. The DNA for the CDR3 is TGCAGTGCTAGGACCCGGGGGCTTGGGGCCAACGTCCTGACTTTC.

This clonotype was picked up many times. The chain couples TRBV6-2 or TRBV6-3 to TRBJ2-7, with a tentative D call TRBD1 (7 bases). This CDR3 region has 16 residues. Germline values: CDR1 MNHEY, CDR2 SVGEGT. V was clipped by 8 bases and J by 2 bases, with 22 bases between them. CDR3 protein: CASAIGIPGGPYEQYF. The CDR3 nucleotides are TGTGCCAGCGCTATCGGGATCCCAGGGGGGCCCTACGAGCAGTACTTC.

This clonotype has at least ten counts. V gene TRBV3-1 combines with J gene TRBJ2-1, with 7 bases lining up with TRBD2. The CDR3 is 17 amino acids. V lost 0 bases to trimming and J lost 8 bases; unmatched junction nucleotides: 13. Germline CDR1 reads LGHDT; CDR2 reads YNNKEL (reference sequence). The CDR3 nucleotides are TGTGCCAGCAGCCAAGAGGGTGCGGGAGACGCCTGGGATGAGCAGTTCTTC. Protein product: CASSQEGAGDAWDEQFF.

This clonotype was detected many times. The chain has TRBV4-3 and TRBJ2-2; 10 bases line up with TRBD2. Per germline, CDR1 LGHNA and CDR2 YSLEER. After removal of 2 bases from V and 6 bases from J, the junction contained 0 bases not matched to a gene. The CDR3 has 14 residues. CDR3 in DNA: TGCGCCAGCAGCCAACTAGCGGGGGCCGGGGAGCTGTTTTTT. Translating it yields CASSQLAGAGELFF.

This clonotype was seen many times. CDR3 in DNA: TGCGCCAGCAGCTTACAGGGGAACAGCTACGAGCAGTACTTC. It is translated as CASSLQGNSYEQYF. V is TRBV5-1 and J is TRBJ2-7; 7 bases are shared with TRBD1. V lost 2 bases to trimming and J lost 3 bases; unmatched junction nucleotides: 5. CDR1 and CDR2 (germline): SGHRS, YFSETQ. This CDR3 is built from 14 residues.

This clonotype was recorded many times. CDR3 region: CASSPVRGSYNEQFF. Here the CDR3 DNA reads TGTGCCAGCAGCCCCGTCAGGGGCTCCTACAATGAGCAGTTCTTC. The rearrangement uses TRBV9 and TRBJ2-1; tentatively, D is TRBD1 (6 bases). The germline V and J ends were trimmed by 4 bases and 0 bases, with 11 bases remaining between them. Germline lookup yields CDR1 SGDLS and CDR2 YYNGEE. The CDR3 sequence is 15 residues long.

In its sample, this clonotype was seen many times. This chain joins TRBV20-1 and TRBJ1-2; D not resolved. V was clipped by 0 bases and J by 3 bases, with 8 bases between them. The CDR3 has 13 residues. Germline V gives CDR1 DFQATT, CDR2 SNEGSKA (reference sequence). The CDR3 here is CSARDPGDYGYTF. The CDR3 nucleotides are TGCAGTGCTAGAGATCCGGGTGACTATGGCTACACCTTC.

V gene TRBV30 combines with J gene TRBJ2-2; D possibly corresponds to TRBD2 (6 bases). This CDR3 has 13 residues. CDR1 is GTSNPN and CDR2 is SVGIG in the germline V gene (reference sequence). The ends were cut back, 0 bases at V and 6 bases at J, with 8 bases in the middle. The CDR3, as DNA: TGTGCCTGGAGTGTATGGGGGGCCGGGGAGCTGTTTTTT. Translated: CAWSVWGAGELFF.

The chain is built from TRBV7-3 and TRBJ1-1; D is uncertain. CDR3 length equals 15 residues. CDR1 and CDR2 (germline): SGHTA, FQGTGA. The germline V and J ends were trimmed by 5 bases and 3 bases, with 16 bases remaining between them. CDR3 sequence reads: CASSLTDHGDTEAFF. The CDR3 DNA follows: TGTGCCAGCAGCCTGACCGACCACGGGGACACTGAAGCTTTCTTT.

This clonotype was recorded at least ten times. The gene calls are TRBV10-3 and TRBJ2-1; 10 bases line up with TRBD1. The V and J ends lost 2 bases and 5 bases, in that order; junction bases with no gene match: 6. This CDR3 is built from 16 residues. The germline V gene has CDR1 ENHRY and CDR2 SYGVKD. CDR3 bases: TGTGCCATCAGTGAGCCTGGGACAGGGGTTGACAATGAGCAGTTCTTC. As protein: CAISEPGTGVDNEQFF.

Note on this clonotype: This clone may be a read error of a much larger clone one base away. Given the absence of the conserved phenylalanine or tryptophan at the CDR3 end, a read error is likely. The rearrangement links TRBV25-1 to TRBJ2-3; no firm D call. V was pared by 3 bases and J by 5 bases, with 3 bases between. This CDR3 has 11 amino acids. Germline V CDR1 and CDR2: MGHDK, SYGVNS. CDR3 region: CASSDIDTQYV. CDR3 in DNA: TGTGCCAGCAGTGACATAGATACGCAGTATGTT.

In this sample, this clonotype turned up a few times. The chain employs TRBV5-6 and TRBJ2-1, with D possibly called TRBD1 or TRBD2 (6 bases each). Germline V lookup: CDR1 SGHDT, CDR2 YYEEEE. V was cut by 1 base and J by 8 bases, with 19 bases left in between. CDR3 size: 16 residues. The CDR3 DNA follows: TGTGCCAGCAGCTTGCTGACCGGGGGCTTGGGAGATGAGCAGTTCTTC. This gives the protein CASSLLTGGLGDEQFF. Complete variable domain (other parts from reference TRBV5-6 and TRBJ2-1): DAGVTQSPTHLIKTRGQQVTLRCSPKSGHDTVSWYQQALGQGPQFIFQYYEEEERQRGNFPDRFSGHQFPNYSSELNVNALLLGDSALYLCASSLLTGGLGDEQFFGPGTRLTVL.

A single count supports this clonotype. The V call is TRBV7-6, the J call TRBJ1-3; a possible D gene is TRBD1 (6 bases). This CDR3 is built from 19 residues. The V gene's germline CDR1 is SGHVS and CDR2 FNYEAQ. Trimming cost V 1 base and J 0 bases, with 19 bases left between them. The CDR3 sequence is CASSLDFLTGHLSGNTIYF. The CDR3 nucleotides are TGTGCCAGCAGCTTAGACTTTCTGACAGGTCACCTCTCTGGAAACACCATATATTTT.

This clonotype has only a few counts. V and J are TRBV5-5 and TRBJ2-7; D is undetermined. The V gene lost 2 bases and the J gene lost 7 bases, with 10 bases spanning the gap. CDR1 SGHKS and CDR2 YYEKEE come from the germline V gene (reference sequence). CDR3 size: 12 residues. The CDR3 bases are TGTGCCAGCAGCTTCCCGGACCGGGAGCAGTACTTC. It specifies CASSFPDREQYF.

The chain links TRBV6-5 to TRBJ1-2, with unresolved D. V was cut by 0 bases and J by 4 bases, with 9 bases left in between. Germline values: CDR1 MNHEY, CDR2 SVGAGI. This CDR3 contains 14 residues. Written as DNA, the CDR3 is TGTGCCAGCAGTTACTCCGACCCCATCTATGGCTACACCTTC. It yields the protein CASSYSDPIYGYTF.

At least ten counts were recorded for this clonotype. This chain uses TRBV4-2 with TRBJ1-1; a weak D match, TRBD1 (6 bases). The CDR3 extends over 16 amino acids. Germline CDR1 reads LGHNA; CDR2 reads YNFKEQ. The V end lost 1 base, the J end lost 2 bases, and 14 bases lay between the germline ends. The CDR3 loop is CASSQVPGGPNTEAFF. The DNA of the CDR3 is TGTGCCAGCAGCCAAGTCCCTGGGGGCCCAAACACTGAAGCTTTCTTT.